The clone carrying this T cell receptor beta chain was recorded a few times. Its antigen is not identified. Germline CDR1 is LGHDT and CDR2 is YNNKEL (reference sequence). J gave up 4 bases and V 1 base, and 12 bases lay outside the gene matches. This CDR3 is built from 19 residues. As originally analysed: A classifier of distant metastasis in papillary thyroid cancer was built from CDR3 differences (across clinicopathological groups). TCRdb reprocessed the PCR reads using MiXCR. The V and J calls were not made by the authors but by TCRdb's processing. The profile covers several thousand clones, with less than 35% appearing a single time and 25% taken by the ten largest. This record comes from a study of metastatic and nonmetastatic thyroid tumors. Study context: Peripheral blood and tumor or nodule samples from malignant and benign thyroid patients were compared.

Findings and limits, study-wide: Benign nodules reportedly had significantly lower TCR beta diversity than malignant thyroid tumors in blood and tumor.

Prior to thyroid surgery, none of the patients had received any treatment. Sequencing was performed on adjacent normal tissue. V is TRBV3-1 and J is TRBJ1-6, with 8 bases that match TRBD1. The sequence derives from a female donor with papillary thyroid cancer or a benign thyroid nodule (not recorded which). Some clones in this sample may be carry-over from other donors' samples. The CDR3 loop reads CASSQGEGTGGPYNSPLHF. In DNA form, the CDR3 reads TGTGCCAGCAGCCAAGGAGAAGGAACAGGGGGACCTTATAATTCACCCCTCCACTTT.